A selection of T cell receptor beta chains follows, all from one sample in a study of T cell responses to AZD1222 COVID-19 vaccine. Sequenced by immunoSEQ multiplex PCR; TCRdb stores in-frame clones only, minus some. The sample records approximately 70,000 clones, less than 85% being singletons. Sequences were derived from peripheral blood, sampled 28 days after the second AZD1222 dose. The receptors derive from an adult who received the AZD1222 COVID-19 vaccine. The CDR3 runs from the conserved cysteine through the conserved F or W. Each record gives: D gene, clone size, J gene, V gene, CDR3 length, CDR3 DNA, CDR3 protein. The D gene is left open where the match is weak. Not every row has a clone size; where given, it reads once, few, many or a size class.

-	-	TRBJ2-3	TRBV2	14	TGTGCCGGGCACAGGGACTTAAGGGCAGATACGCAGTATTTT	CAGHRDLRADTQYF
-	-	TRBJ2-1	TRBV4-3	19	TGCGCCAGCAGCCAAGAGTGGGGTACCTGGGAAAGCTCCTACAATGAGCAGTTCTTC	CASSQEWGTWESSYNEQFF
TRBD2	-	TRBJ2-7	TRBV28	15	TGTGCCAGCAGTTCCCCCGCGGGGGGAGCCTACGAGCAGTACTTC	CASSSPAGGAYEQYF
-	-	TRBJ2-3	TRBV30	17	TGTGCCTGGAGTGTAGGTAGGGGAGCGCGAATCACAGATACGCAGTATTTT	CAWSVGRGARITDTQYF
-	-	TRBJ2-3	TRBV28	14	TGTGCCAGCAGTTTGGTGGGGCTTACAGATACGCAGTATTTT	CASSLVGLTDTQYF
-	-	TRBJ2-5	TRBV3-1/TRBV3-2	14	TGTGCCAGCAGCCAAGATCTTAGCCGGGAGACCCAGTACTTC	CASSQDLSRETQYF
-	-	TRBJ1-1	TRBV27	15	TGTGCCAGCAGTCCCCCCCCCGGACAGTTCGCTGAAGCTTTCTTT	CASSPPPGQFAEAFF
TRBD2	once	TRBJ2-2	TRBV19	16	TGTGCCAGTAGTATCGGTAGCGGGGGGAACACCGGGGAGCTGTTTTTT	CASSIGSGGNTGELFF
TRBD1	-	TRBJ1-1	TRBV11-2	15	TGTGCCAGCAGCTTATTGACAGGGGGGCGGACTGAAGCTTTCTTT	CASSLLTGGRTEAFF
TRBD1	-	TRBJ2-1	TRBV4-1	15	TGCGCCAGCAGCCAGTCCGGGACAGCTTACAATGAGCAGTTCTTC	CASSQSGTAYNEQFF
-	-	TRBJ2-2	TRBV7-9	14	TGTGCCAGCAGCTTTTCCCCGAACACCGGGGAGCTGTTTTTT	CASSFSPNTGELFF
-	-	TRBJ2-2	TRBV5-1	15	TGCGCCAGCAGAGGAGGTCAAAGGAACACCGGGGAGCTGTTTTTT	CASRGGQRNTGELFF
TRBD1	-	TRBJ2-7	TRBV10-3	13	TGTGCCATCAGACAGGGACAGGACTACGAGCAGTACTTC	CAIRQGQDYEQYF
-	-	TRBJ1-5	TRBV7-2	16	TGTGCCAGCAGCTTAGTCGGGCAGGGAAATAATCAGCCCCAGCATTTT	CASSLVGQGNNQPQHF
TRBD2	-	TRBJ2-5	TRBV6-5	13	TGTGCCAGCAGTACGGGGGGGCTTGAGACCCAGTACTTC	CASSTGGLETQYF
TRBD1	-	TRBJ2-3	TRBV6-5	14	TGTGCCAGCAGTTGGGGACAGAGCACAGATACGCAGTATTTT	CASSWGQSTDTQYF
TRBD2	-	TRBJ2-2	TRBV3-1/TRBV3-2	16	TGTGCCAGCAGCCAAGAATGGCGGGGGGTGGCCGGGGAGCTGTTTTTT	CASSQEWRGVAGELFF
TRBD1	-	TRBJ1-1	TRBV30	15	TGTGCCTGGAGGGGGACAGGGGGCGCGGCAATTGAAGCTTTCTTT	CAWRGTGGAAIEAFF
TRBD1	-	TRBJ2-1	TRBV9	15	TGTGCCAGCAGCGCGGGACAGGGTATCTACAATGAGCAGTTCTTC	CASSAGQGIYNEQFF
-	-	TRBJ1-6	TRBV11-3	12	TGTGCCAGCAGCTCGTCTGGCTCACCCCTCCACTTT	CASSSSGSPLHF
TRBD2	few	TRBJ2-1	TRBV19	16	TGTGCCAGTAGTATAGATATAGCGGGACCCTACAATGAGCAGTTCTTC	CASSIDIAGPYNEQFF
-	once	TRBJ2-5	TRBV11-1	14	TGTGCCAGCAGCCGGGGGACTCTCCAAGAGACCCAGTACTTC	CASSRGTLQETQYF
TRBD2	-	TRBJ2-1	TRBV19	17	TGTGCCAGTAGTCTGGGACTAGCGGGAAGGATTTACAATGAGCAGTTCTTC	CASSLGLAGRIYNEQFF
TRBD2	-	TRBJ2-3	TRBV9	16	TGTGCCAGCAGCGTAGAGAGCGGGGGCTTCACAGATACGCAGTATTTT	CASSVESGGFTDTQYF
TRBD2	-	TRBJ2-1	TRBV11-3	16	TGTGCCAGCAGCCCCCGGACTAGCGATAAAGGGAATGAGCAGTTCTTC	CASSPRTSDKGNEQFF
-	-	TRBJ1-1	TRBV14	14	TGTGCCAGCAGCCTCCAGGGCTACGGGACTGAAGCTTTCTTT	CASSLQGYGTEAFF
TRBD1	once	TRBJ2-5	TRBV19	15	TGTGCCAGTAGTTCCCCCGGGACAGAAAGAGAGACCCAGTACTTC	CASSSPGTERETQYF
TRBD2	once	TRBJ2-7	TRBV7-9	15	TGTGCCAGCAGCCGAGGGACTAGCGGGGGGTACGAGCAGTACTTC	CASSRGTSGGYEQYF
-	-	TRBJ2-2	TRBV24-1	16	TGTGCCACCAGTGATTCAACAGCATCGAACACCGGGGAGCTGTTTTTT	CATSDSTASNTGELFF
-	-	TRBJ1-3	TRBV28	13	TGTGCCAGCAGTCCCGGGAGCGGAAACACCATATATTTT	CASSPGSGNTIYF
-	-	TRBJ2-3	TRBV18	14	TGTGCCAGCTCACCCGGAACCTCGGGGATTACGCAGTATTTT	CASSPGTSGITQYF
-	once	TRBJ2-7	TRBV28	13	TGTGCCAGCAGTCCGGGGGCGTCCTACGAGCAGTACTTC	CASSPGASYEQYF
-	-	TRBJ1-5	TRBV27	15	TGTGCCAGCAGTTCGGCAGGCAGGGCCATTCAGCCCCAGCATTTT	CASSSAGRAIQPQHF
-	-	TRBJ1-3	TRBV9	17	TGTGCCAGCAGCGTAGGGGGACGCCGATCCTCTGGAAACACCATATATTTT	CASSVGGRRSSGNTIYF
-	-	TRBJ1-1	TRBV29-1	11	TGCAGCGTTGAGGAACAAGCTGAAGCTTTCTTT	CSVEEQAEAFF
-	-	TRBJ1-2	TRBV19	13	TGTGCCAGTAGGGAGGTGGGGTTTGATGGCTACACCTTC	CASREVGFDGYTF
TRBD1	-	TRBJ1-4	TRBV4-3	12	TGCGCCAGCAGCGGCCGGGACAGCGGTCTGTTTTTT	CASSGRDSGLFF
-	-	TRBJ2-7	TRBV4-2	14	TGTGCCAGCAGCGAAGATGGGACTCGGGTGGAGCAGTACTTC	CASSEDGTRVEQYF
-	-	TRBJ2-5	TRBV14	15	TGTGCCAGCAGCCCTATAACCGGACCCAATGGGGGCCAGTACTTC	CASSPITGPNGGQYF
TRBD2	-	TRBJ2-1	TRBV19	15	TGTGCCAGTGGATTCGGCGGGAGCTCCTACAATGAGCAGTTCTTC	CASGFGGSSYNEQFF